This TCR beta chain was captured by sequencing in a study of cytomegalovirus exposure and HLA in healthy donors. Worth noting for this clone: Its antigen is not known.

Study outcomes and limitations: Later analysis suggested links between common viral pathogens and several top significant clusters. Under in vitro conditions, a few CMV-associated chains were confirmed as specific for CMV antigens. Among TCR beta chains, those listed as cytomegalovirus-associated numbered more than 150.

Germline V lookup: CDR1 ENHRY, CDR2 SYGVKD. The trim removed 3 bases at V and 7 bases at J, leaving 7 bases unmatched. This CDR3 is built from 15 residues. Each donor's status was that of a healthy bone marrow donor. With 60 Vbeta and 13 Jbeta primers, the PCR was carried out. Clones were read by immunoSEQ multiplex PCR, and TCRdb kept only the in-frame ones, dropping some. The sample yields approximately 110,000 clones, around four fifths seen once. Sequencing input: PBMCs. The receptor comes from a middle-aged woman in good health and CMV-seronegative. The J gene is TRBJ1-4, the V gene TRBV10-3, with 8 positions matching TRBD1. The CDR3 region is CAISDSGQGREKLFF. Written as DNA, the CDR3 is TGTGCCATCAGTGACTCAGGACAGGGACGTGAAAAACTGTTTTTT.